The 22 T cell receptor beta chains listed next were all sequenced from one sample in a study of monozygotic twins with inflammatory bowel disease. TCRdb reprocessed the 5' RACE reads; each CDR3 protein has one entry and no DNA is given. The ten top clones account for 1.9%, within a sample of fewer than 110,000 distinct CDR3 sequences. Sequences were obtained from blood. These receptors originate from a human donor with ulcerative colitis or Crohn's disease, or a healthy co-twin of an affected twin (not recorded which).

V and J are TRBV28 and TRBJ2-4; TCRdb calls TRBD1, which cannot be checked without DNA. Germline-derived CDR1 and CDR2 are MDHEN and SYDVKM. The CDR3 runs to 21 residues. The CDR3 loop is CASNPGPLGTYTTLAKNIQYF.

The chain couples TRBV5-1 to TRBJ2-5; lacking DNA, the TRBD1 call made by TCRdb goes unchecked. The CDR3 sequence is 16 residues long. Looked up from germline, CDR1 is SGHRS and CDR2 is YFSETQ. The CDR3 region is CASSSTPGRRQETQYF. Full variable domain (missing parts from reference TRBV5-1 and TRBJ2-5): KAGVTQTPRYLIKTRGQQVTLSCSPISGHRSVSWYQQTPGQGLQFLFEYFSETQRNKGNFPGRFSGRQFSNSRSEMNVSTLELGDSALYLCASSSTPGRRQETQYFGPGTRLLVL.

V usage is TRBV12-3 or TRBV12-4 and J usage is TRBJ1-2; the TCRdb D gene call, TRBD1, has no DNA to confirm it. This CDR3 is 13 amino acids long. The CDR3 region is CATGIQGSYGYTF.

The CDR3 region is CASYYRGGNEQFF. The chain employs TRBV7-2 and TRBJ2-1; TCRdb's D call of TRBD1 is untestable without DNA. Germline V CDR1 and CDR2: SGHTA, FQGNSA. CDR3 length equals 13 residues.

This chain connects TRBV5-1 to TRBJ1-2; the TRBD1 assignment by TCRdb is unverifiable without DNA. The CDR3 is 14 amino acids. The germline V gene encodes CDR1 SGHRS and CDR2 YFSETQ. This CDR3 is CASSRDRTNYGYTF.

The gene calls are TRBV12-3 or TRBV12-4 and TRBJ2-1; lacking DNA, the TRBD1 call made by TCRdb goes unchecked. The CDR3 has 15 amino acids. The CDR3 region is CASSPSGTGGSEQFF.

V is TRBV5-1 and J is TRBJ2-5; TCRdb's D call of TRBD1 is untestable without DNA. The CDR3 length is 16 residues. Per the germline V gene, CDR1 is SGHRS and CDR2 is YFSETQ. The CDR3 sequence is CASSRTGQQQGETQYF.

The chain joins TRBV6-5 to TRBJ1-2. The V gene's germline CDR1 is MNHEY and CDR2 SVGAGI. The CDR3 totals 14 residues. The CDR3 here is CASSYSSHRSGYTF.

The rearrangement links TRBV7-2 to TRBJ2-7; TCRdb proposes TRBD1, but this gene call is untestable without DNA. Germline lookup yields CDR1 SGHTA and CDR2 FQGNSA. The CDR3 spans 13 residues. CDR3 protein: CASSPPGPYEQYF. Full variable domain (remainder filled in from reference TRBV7-2 and TRBJ2-7): GAGVSQSPSNKVTEKGKDVELRCDPISGHTALYWYRQSLGQGLEFLIYFQGNSAPDKSGLPSDRFSAERTGGSVSTLTIQRTQQEDSAVYLCASSPPGPYEQYFGPGTRLTVT.

The J gene is TRBJ2-3, the V gene TRBV7-3; the D call from TCRdb, TRBD2, cannot be confirmed without DNA. CDR1 is SGHTA and CDR2 is FQGTGA in the germline V gene. The CDR3 totals 17 residues. The CDR3: CASSLATSGGLTDTQYF.

V and J are TRBV12-3 or TRBV12-4 and TRBJ2-7. The CDR3 sequence is 12 residues long. The CDR3 sequence: CASSSYRYEQYF.

The V call is TRBV14, the J call TRBJ2-5; TCRdb gives TRBD1 as the D gene, but with no DNA this cannot be confirmed. This CDR3 region has 15 residues. Germline assignment: CDR1 SGHDN and CDR2 FVKESK. CDR3 amino acids: CASGERTGGSETQYF.

Here the CDR3 reads CASSNLIRGKGETQYF. The rearrangement uses TRBV11-2 and TRBJ2-5; the TCRdb call, TRBD1, lacks DNA for checking. CDR3 size: 16 residues. In germline, CDR1 is SGHAT, CDR2 FQNNGV. The entire variable domain, with the rest obtained from reference TRBV11-2 and TRBJ2-5, is as follows: EAGVAQSPRYKIIEKRQSVAFWCNPISGHATLYWYQQILGQGPKLLIQFQNNGVVDDSQLPKDRFSAERLKGVDSTLKIQPAKLEDSAVYLCASSNLIRGKGETQYFGPGTRLLVL.

The gene calls are TRBV28 and TRBJ2-7; the TCRdb D gene call, TRBD1, has no DNA to confirm it. Germline CDR1 and CDR2: MDHEN and SYDVKM. This CDR3 comprises 15 residues. The CDR3: CASISPRGGAYEQYF.

This rearrangement joins TRBV14 to TRBJ1-4; TCRdb's D gene call, TRBD1, goes unchecked for lack of DNA. Germline V gene sequence: CDR1 SGHDN, CDR2 FVKESK. There are 16 residues in the CDR3. CDR3 region: CASSQRKTGFNEKLFF.

The chain recombines TRBV11-2 with TRBJ2-3; TCRdb designates TRBD1, a call that cannot be tested without DNA. CDR1 is SGHAT and CDR2 is FQNNGV in the germline V gene. The CDR3 is made up of 16 amino acids. The CDR3 is CASSHYGHRSTDTQYF.

The genes are TRBV20-1 and TRBJ1-5. The V gene's germline CDR1 is DFQATT and CDR2 SNEGSKA (reference sequence). There are 14 residues in the CDR3. CDR3 residues: CSANGPNSNQPQHF.

The rearrangement joins TRBV3-1 to TRBJ2-3. Germline assignment: CDR1 LGHDT and CDR2 YNNKEL (reference sequence). The CDR3 contains 11 residues. The CDR3 here is CASSQVSTQYF.

The chain uses TRBV28 and TRBJ1-3. The CDR3 has 15 amino acids. CDR1 and CDR2 from the germline V gene are MDHEN and SYDVKM. The CDR3 loop reads CASSILQTAGNTIYF.

The chain links TRBV6-1 to TRBJ2-2; no DNA is available, so the TRBD1 call from TCRdb remains unchecked. Germline V lookup: CDR1 MNHNS, CDR2 SASEGT. The CDR3 totals 15 residues. The CDR3 sequence is CASIGQGRVSGELFF.

The chain employs TRBV7-2 and TRBJ2-1; TCRdb lists TRBD1, though no DNA is available to test this call. The germline CDR1 and CDR2 sequences are SGHTA and FQGNSA. The CDR3 loop spans 14 amino acids. CDR3 loop: CARSPWGAYNEQFF.

The chain joins TRBV20-1 to TRBJ2-1; there is no DNA to check the TCRdb D call of TRBD1. The CDR3 has 15 amino acids. Germline lookup yields CDR1 DFQATT and CDR2 SNEGSKA (reference sequence). This CDR3 is CSAAGEKDRNNEQFF.